The 9 T cell receptor beta chains below all came from one sample that was sequenced in a study of blood T cells in healthy people across ages. The second PCR ran about 6 to 11 cycles with a sample-barcoded 5' primer and J-beta primers. Each CDR3 protein is one row after TCRdb ran MiXCR on the 5' RACE reads. Among hundreds of thousands of distinct CDR3 sequences listed, 25% were seen once. These data were also reused for a study on T cells of mothers and their children.

Sample: blood. The receptors shown here come from a boy younger than 18 in good health.

V usage is TRBV7-9 and J usage is TRBJ1-4; D gene unclear. The CDR3 spans 15 residues. Germline values: CDR1 SEHNR, CDR2 FQNEAQ (reference sequence). V gave up 5 bases and J gave up 9 bases, with 19 bases separating them. CDR3 protein: CASSLFSDSNKKLFF. The CDR3 DNA sequence: TGTGCCAGCAGCCTTTTCAGCGACTCGAATAAAAAACTGTTTTTT.

The chain recombines TRBV4-1 with TRBJ2-5, with D hard to call. CDR3 length: 16 residues. The germline V gene encodes CDR1 MGHRA and CDR2 YSYEKL. Trimming removed 1 base from V and 1 base from J, with 13 bases in between. The CDR3 region has the DNA TGCGCCAGCAGCCAAGGGCCCGGACGGACCCAAGAGACCCAGTACTTC. Protein sequence: CASSQGPGRTQETQYF.

The chain links TRBV27 to TRBJ2-7; weak D call: TRBD1 (6 bases). V lost 5 bases to trimming and J lost 0 bases, with 14 bases between them. The germline V gene encodes CDR1 MNHEY and CDR2 SMNVEV (reference sequence). The CDR3 covers 15 residues. CDR3 amino acids: CASSKGDRPSYEQYF. DNA of the CDR3: TGTGCCAGCAGTAAGGGGGATCGCCCCTCCTACGAGCAGTACTTC.

The chain recombines TRBV29-1 with TRBJ1-3, with D hard to call. Germline V gene sequence: CDR1 SQVTM, CDR2 ANQGSEA. The CDR3 covers 12 residues. V was clipped by 4 bases and J by 4 bases, with 8 bases between them. Here the CDR3 reads CSVVYSGNTIYF. CDR3 in DNA: TGCAGCGTTGTTTACTCCGGAAACACCATATATTTT.

The V gene is TRBV3-1, the J gene TRBJ1-2; D might be TRBD1 (5 bases). The germline V gene encodes CDR1 LGHDT and CDR2 YNNKEL (reference sequence). The CDR3 is made up of 14 amino acids. The V end lost 0 bases, the J end lost 8 bases, and 13 bases lay between the germline ends. CDR3 sequence: CASSQDPTGWGYTF. The CDR3 DNA reads TGTGCCAGCAGCCAAGATCCCACAGGCTGGGGCTACACCTTC. Full variable domain (missing parts from reference TRBV3-1 and TRBJ1-2): DTAVSQTPKYLVTQMGNDKSIKCEQNLGHDTMYWYKQDSKKFLKIMFSYNNKELIINETVPNRFSPKSPDKAHLNLHINSLELGDSAVYFCASSQDPTGWGYTFGSGTRLTVV.

Only a few counts were recorded for this clonotype. This chain connects TRBV11-2 to TRBJ2-1; 7 bases align to TRBD2. Germline CDR1 SGHAT, CDR2 FQNNGV. V lost 4 bases and J lost 2; bases outside the gene matches: 5. This CDR3 region has 15 residues. DNA of the CDR3: TGTGCCAGCAGCTCGATAGCGGGCCCCTACAATGAGCAGTTCTTC. Translation: CASSSIAGPYNEQFF.

This clonotype has a handful of counts. This chain uses TRBV28 with TRBJ1-3; tentative D call: TRBD1 (5 bases). Germline assignment: CDR1 MDHEN and CDR2 SYDVKM. The germline V and J ends were trimmed by 8 bases and 0 bases, with 11 bases remaining between them. The CDR3 runs to 14 residues. This chain's CDR3 is CASGGLRSGNTIYF. CDR3 coding DNA: TGTGCCAGCGGGGGACTTCGCTCTGGAAACACCATATATTTT.

This sequence joins TRBV18 and TRBJ2-3, with D perhaps assigned TRBD1 or TRBD2 (5 bases each). The length of the CDR3 is 15 residues. Germline CDR1 and CDR2: KGHSH and LQKENI. Trimming stripped 5 bases from V and 3 bases from J, with 15 bases between. CDR3 region: CASSTGPEGTDTQYF. CDR3 nucleotides: TGTGCCAGCTCAACAGGACCCGAGGGAACAGATACGCAGTATTTT.

In this sample, this clonotype turned up a few times. The rearrangement links TRBV3-1 to TRBJ2-1; 7 bases line up with TRBD2. This CDR3 spans 13 amino acids. The V and J ends lost 5 bases and 9 bases, in that order; junction bases with no gene match: 7. Germline CDR1 and CDR2: LGHDT and YNNKEL (reference sequence). The CDR3 DNA reads TGTGCCAGCAGCAGGAGCAGGGAGGGTGAGCAGTTCTTC. Its translation: CASSRSREGEQFF.